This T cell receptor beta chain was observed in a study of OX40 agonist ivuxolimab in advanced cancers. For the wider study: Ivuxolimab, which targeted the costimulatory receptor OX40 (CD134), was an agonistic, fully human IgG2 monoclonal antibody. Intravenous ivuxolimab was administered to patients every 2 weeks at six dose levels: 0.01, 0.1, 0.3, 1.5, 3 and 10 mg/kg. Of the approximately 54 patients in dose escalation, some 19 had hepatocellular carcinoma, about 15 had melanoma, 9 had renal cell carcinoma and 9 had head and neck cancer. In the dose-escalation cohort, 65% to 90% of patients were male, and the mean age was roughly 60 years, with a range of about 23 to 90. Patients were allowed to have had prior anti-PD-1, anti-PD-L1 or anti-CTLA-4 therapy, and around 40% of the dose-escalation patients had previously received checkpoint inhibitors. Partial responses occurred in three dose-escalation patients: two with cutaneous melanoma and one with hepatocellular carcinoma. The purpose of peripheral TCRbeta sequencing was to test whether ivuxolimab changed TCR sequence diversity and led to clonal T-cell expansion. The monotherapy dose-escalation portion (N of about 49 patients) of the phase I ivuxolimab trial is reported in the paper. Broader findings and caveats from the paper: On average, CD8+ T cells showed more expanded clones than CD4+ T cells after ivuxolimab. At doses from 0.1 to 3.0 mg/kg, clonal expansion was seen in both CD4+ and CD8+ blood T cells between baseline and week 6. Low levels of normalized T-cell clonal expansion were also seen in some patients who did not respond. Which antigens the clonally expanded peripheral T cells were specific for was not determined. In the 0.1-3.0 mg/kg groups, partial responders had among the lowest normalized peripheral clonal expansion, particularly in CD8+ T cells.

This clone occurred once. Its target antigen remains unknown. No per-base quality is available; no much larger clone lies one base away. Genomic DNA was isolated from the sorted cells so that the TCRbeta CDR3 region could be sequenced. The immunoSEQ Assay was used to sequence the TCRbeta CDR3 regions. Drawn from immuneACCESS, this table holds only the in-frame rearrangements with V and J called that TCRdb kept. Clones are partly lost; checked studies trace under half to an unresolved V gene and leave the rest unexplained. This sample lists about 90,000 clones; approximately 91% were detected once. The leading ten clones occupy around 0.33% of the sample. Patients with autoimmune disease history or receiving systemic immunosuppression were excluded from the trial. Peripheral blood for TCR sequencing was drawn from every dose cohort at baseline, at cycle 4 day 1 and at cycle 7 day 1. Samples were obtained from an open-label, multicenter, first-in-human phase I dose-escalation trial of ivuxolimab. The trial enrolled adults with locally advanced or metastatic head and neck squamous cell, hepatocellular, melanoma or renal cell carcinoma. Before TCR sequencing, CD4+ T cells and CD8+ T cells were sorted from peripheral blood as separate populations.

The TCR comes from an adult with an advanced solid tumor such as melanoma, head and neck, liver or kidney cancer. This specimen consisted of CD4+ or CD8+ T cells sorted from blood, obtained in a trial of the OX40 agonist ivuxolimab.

In nucleotides, the sequence is TGTGCCAGCAGTTATCCCGCCGGGACAGGGTTTCAGCCCCAGCATTTT. Translated, this is CASSYPAGTGFQPQHF. This sequence uses TRBV6-9 and TRBJ1-5, with 9 bases in between that match TRBD1. The CDR3 contains 16 residues, cysteine and phenylalanine counted. The CDR3 DNA has 48 bases and is translated from base 1. Based on the germline V gene, the CDR1 and CDR2 sequences are MNHGY and SVAAGI. Trimming takes 2 bases off V and 6 bases off J; junction bases not matched to a gene: 8.